The 21 T cell receptor beta chains below were found in one sample sequenced in a study of Tregs in tolerant kidney transplant recipients. Sequencing used immunoSEQ multiplex PCR; TCRdb keeps in-frame clones, though not all of them. The sample includes some 250,000 clones, approximately 83% seen only once; the top ten take less than 0.75%. Specimen: CD4+ T cells from blood. Receptor source: a human donor in good health.

This chain uses TRBV9 with TRBJ2-2; TRBD2 matches at 12 bases. The CDR3 has 15 amino acids. The ends lost 4 bases at V and 6 bases at J; junction bases unmatched: 4. From germline, CDR1 is SGDLS and CDR2 YYNGEE. CDR3 residues: CASSPSGRVSGELFF. CDR3 nucleotide sequence: TGTGCCAGCAGCCCTAGCGGGAGGGTGTCCGGGGAGCTGTTTTTT.

V and J are TRBV2 and TRBJ1-1; 7 positions agree with TRBD1. CDR1 and CDR2 from the germline V gene are SNHLY and FYNNEI. The CDR3 is made up of 13 amino acids. Trimming removed 7 bases from V and 1 base from J; junction bases left unmatched: 3. This chain's CDR3 is CASKEGANTEAFF. The CDR3 DNA is TGTGCCAGCAAGGAGGGGGCGAACACTGAAGCTTTCTTT.

V and J are TRBV11-3 and TRBJ2-7, with unresolved D. The CDR3 extends over 14 amino acids. Trimming removed 5 bases from V and 5 bases from J, with 16 bases in between. The germline V gene has CDR1 SGHNT and CDR2 YENEEA. In DNA, the CDR3 is TGTGCCAGCAGCCCTGCAGGTGGGCCCGACGAGCAGTACTTC. Encoded protein: CASSPAGGPDEQYF.

The chain is built from TRBV11-2 and TRBJ2-1; 15 nucleotides align to TRBD2. The CDR3 loop spans 17 amino acids. CDR1 is SGHAT and CDR2 is FQNNGV in the germline V gene. The junction had 5 bases not matched to a gene; V was cut back by 5 bases and J by 3 bases. CDR3 sequence reads: CASSRTSGGGNYNEQFF. The CDR3 nucleotides read TGTGCCAGCAGCCGGACTAGCGGGGGGGGAAACTACAATGAGCAGTTCTTC.

This chain links TRBV18 with TRBJ2-5; no clear D gene. The CDR3 runs 13 residues. V lost 6 bases and J lost 1, with 9 bases in between. Germline V CDR1 and CDR2: KGHSH, LQKENI. CDR3 in amino acids: CASSAGFQETQYF. CDR3 bases: TGTGCCAGCTCCGCAGGCTTCCAAGAGACCCAGTACTTC.

The gene calls are TRBV5-5 and TRBJ2-4, with 9 nucleotides matching TRBD2. Trimming at V came to 4 bases and at J to 0 bases, leaving 17 bases not matched to a gene. Germline V gene data show CDR1 as SGHKS and CDR2 as YYEKEE (reference sequence). This CDR3 is built from 20 residues. The DNA for the CDR3 is TGTGCCAGCAGCCTAATAGGGAAGACTAGCGGATACCTAGCCAAAAACATTCAGTACTTC. It translates to CASSLIGKTSGYLAKNIQYF.

The chain is built from TRBV19 and TRBJ1-1, with D possibly TRBD1 on 6 matching bases. The germline gives CDR1 LNHDA, CDR2 SQIVND (reference sequence). The CDR3 length is 12 residues. The germline V and J ends were trimmed by 8 bases and 6 bases, with 13 bases remaining between them. The CDR3: CASGHRDAEAFF. The DNA of the CDR3 is TGTGCCAGTGGCCACAGGGACGCTGAAGCTTTCTTT. Supplemented by reference TRBV19 and TRBJ1-1, the full variable domain reads DGGITQSPKYLFRKEGQNVTLSCEQNLNHDAMYWYRQDPGQGLRLIYYSQIVNDFQKGDIAEGYSVSREKKESFPLTVTSAQKNPTAFYLCASGHRDAEAFFGQGTRLTVV.

The CDR3 DNA sequence: TGTGCCAGCAGCACCGGACTAGCGGGGCCTAGCACAGATACGCAGTATTTT. As protein: CASSTGLAGPSTDTQYF. This chain joins TRBV13 and TRBJ2-3; 12 positions agree with TRBD2. CDR1 and CDR2 (germline): PRHDT, FYEKMQ (reference sequence). This CDR3 has 17 amino acids. The V gene end was trimmed by 5 bases and the J gene end by 0 bases; junction bases not matched to a gene: 6.

This clone was seen just once. This chain joins TRBV19 and TRBJ2-5; D remains ambiguous. The last part of the DNA fits TRBJ2-7 better; the J call may be wrong. CDR3 length: 10 amino acids. Germline V gene sequence: CDR1 LNHDA, CDR2 SQIVND (reference sequence). The CDR3 sequence is CARHRSEQYF. DNA of the CDR3: TGTGCCCGCCATAGGAGCGAGCAGTACTTC.

This chain joins TRBV30 and TRBJ2-2, with 8 bases that match TRBD2. CDR3 size: 13 residues. Germline assignment: CDR1 GTSNPN and CDR2 SVGIG (reference sequence). V lost 0 bases, J lost 6 bases, and 0 bases stayed unmatched. CDR3 region: CAWSVGGAGELFF. The CDR3 region has the DNA TGTGCCTGGAGTGTCGGGGGGGCCGGGGAGCTGTTTTTT.

The rearrangement joins TRBV7-3 to TRBJ2-5; possibly TRBD2 for D (6 bases). V was cut by 1 base and J by 11 bases, with 14 bases left in between. There are 13 residues in the CDR3. Germline-derived CDR1 and CDR2 are SGHTA and FQGTGA. CDR3 in amino acids: CASSLRGPGEQYF. The CDR3 region has the DNA TGTGCCAGCAGCTTAAGGGGTCCGGGGGAGCAGTACTTC. Combining the CDR3 with reference TRBV7-3 and TRBJ2-5 gives the whole variable domain GAGVSQTPSNKVTEKGKYVELRCDPISGHTALYWYRQSLGQGPEFLIYFQGTGAADDSGLPNDRFFAVRPEGSVSTLKIQRTERGDSAVYLCASSLRGPGEQYFGPGTRLLVL.

The chain couples TRBV29-1 to TRBJ2-7; tentative D call: TRBD1 (5 bases). The CDR3 loop spans 14 amino acids. Per the germline V gene, CDR1 is SQVTM and CDR2 is ANQGSEA. Deletions cut 7 bases from V and 2 bases from J, with 18 bases between. The CDR3 bases are TGCAGCGCACGACGAGGCAGGGTCCCCTACGAGCAGTACTTC. It specifies CSARRGRVPYEQYF.

The gene calls are TRBV9 and TRBJ2-1; tentative D call: TRBD2 (6 bases). Germline loops: CDR1 SGDLS, CDR2 YYNGEE. Between the trimmed V and J ends, which lost 3 bases and 8 bases, there was a span of 15 bases. This CDR3 has 14 amino acids. In DNA, the CDR3 is TGTGCCAGCAGCGCCGGAGGGCCGGGCGATGAGCAGTTCTTC. Its protein is CASSAGGPGDEQFF.

This clone was detected a few times. This chain joins TRBV6-1 and TRBJ2-7; tentative D call: TRBD2 (6 bases). This CDR3 has 14 amino acids. Germline V gene sequence: CDR1 MNHNS, CDR2 SASEGT. V was pared by 7 bases and J by 6 bases, with 19 bases between. This chain's CDR3 is CASIPGRMEGEQYF. DNA for the CDR3: TGTGCCAGCATCCCTGGCAGGATGGAGGGCGAGCAGTACTTC.

The J gene is TRBJ2-4, the V gene TRBV20-1; D is ambiguous. Germline CDR1 and CDR2: DFQATT and SNEGSKA (reference sequence). This CDR3 is built from 11 residues. The V and J ends lost 6 bases and 11 bases respectively, with 14 bases between them. The CDR3 DNA follows: TGCAGTGCAAAGGACCAAGTACTTCAGTACTTC. It encodes CSAKDQVLQYF.

This clone was recorded a few times. The rearrangement uses TRBV11-2 and TRBJ1-2; D perhaps matches TRBD1 (6 bases). This CDR3 is 13 amino acids long. The germline V gene encodes CDR1 SGHAT and CDR2 FQNNGV. With 5 bases removed from V and 8 bases from J, the gap between germline ends came to 15 bases. The CDR3 DNA follows: TGTGCCAGCAGCCTTGGACAGTCAACAGGCTACACCTTC. Translation: CASSLGQSTGYTF.

The chain recombines TRBV12-5 with TRBJ2-7, with 7 positions matching TRBD2. The V gene end was trimmed by 5 bases and the J gene end by 0 bases; junction bases not matched to a gene: 4. This CDR3 is built from 14 residues. The germline V gene has CDR1 LGHNT and CDR2 FRNRAP. The CDR3 reads CASGLGGGSYEQYF. The CDR3 DNA follows: TGTGCTAGTGGTCTGGGCGGGGGCTCCTACGAGCAGTACTTC.

As DNA, the CDR3 is TGTGCCAGTAGTAAACGGGACAATGAGCAGTTCTTC. It encodes CASSKRDNEQFF. The V gene is TRBV19, the J gene TRBJ2-1; D is ambiguous. Germline CDR1 LNHDA, CDR2 SQIVND (reference sequence). V lost 4 bases and J lost 5, with 6 bases in between. The CDR3 runs to 12 residues.

The V call is TRBV25-1, the J call TRBJ2-7; 8 bases fit TRBD2. V lost 3 bases and J lost 0; bases outside the gene matches: 1. This CDR3 is 14 amino acids long. Per the germline V gene, CDR1 is MGHDK and CDR2 is SYGVNS. CDR3 DNA sequence: TGTGCCAGCAGTGAGGCGGGAGGCTCCTACGAGCAGTACTTC. Amino acid sequence: CASSEAGGSYEQYF.

V gene TRBV9 combines with J gene TRBJ2-3; D remains ambiguous. V was pared by 0 bases and J by 5 bases, with 4 bases between. From germline, CDR1 is SGDLS and CDR2 YYNGEE. The CDR3 has 12 amino acids. The CDR3 here is CASSVGLDTQYF. DNA of the CDR3: TGTGCCAGCAGCGTAGGTTTAGATACGCAGTATTTT.

The rearrangement joins TRBV19 to TRBJ2-1; unclear D gene. V was shortened by 4 bases and J by 0 bases, with 7 bases between the two germline ends. Germline CDR1 is LNHDA and CDR2 is SQIVND (reference sequence). The CDR3 totals 14 residues. As DNA, the CDR3 is TGTGCCAGTAGTACCTATGGCTCCTACAATGAGCAGTTCTTC. This sequence encodes CASSTYGSYNEQFF.